Each of the 8 T cell receptor beta chains below was sequenced from the same sample in a study of beta chain features in type 1 diabetes. Study findings and constraints: When Type 1 diabetes patients were examined, their TCRB CDR3s proved moderately but significantly shorter in all four CD4+ subsets.

Antigens of these TCRs are unknown. Of the isolated RNA, all was reverse transcribed, and so the sequenced material was expressed TCRB transcripts. Produced via immunoSEQ multiplex PCR; TCRdb's table is partial and in-frame only. The sample lists 200,000 to 300,000 clones, roughly 20% occurring once. The sequenced sample consisted of naive CD4+ T cells from blood. Receptor source: a woman between 40 and 55 years old with type 1 diabetes.

This clone was seen more than once but under ten times. This chain uses TRBV7-2 with TRBJ1-5; 8 nucleotides line up with TRBD1. The V gene end was trimmed by 1 base and the J gene end by 7 bases; junction bases not matched to a gene: 6. CDR3 size: 15 residues. Germline assignment: CDR1 SGHTA and CDR2 FQGNSA. The DNA of the CDR3 is TGTGCCAGCAGCTTAGAGGCCAGGGGGCAACAGCCCCAGCATTTT. Translation: CASSLEARGQQPQHF. Drawing the rest from reference TRBV7-2 and TRBJ1-5, the complete variable domain is GAGVSQSPSNKVTEKGKDVELRCDPISGHTALYWYRQSLGQGLEFLIYFQGNSAPDKSGLPSDRFSAERTGGSVSTLTIQRTQQEDSAVYLCASSLEARGQQPQHFGDGTRLSIL.

This clone was counted a few times. The chain employs TRBV9 and TRBJ2-5; TRBD2 aligns across 10 bases. From germline, CDR1 is SGDLS and CDR2 YYNGEE. The V gene end was trimmed by 2 bases and the J gene end by 2 bases; junction bases not matched to a gene: 3. This CDR3 is 15 amino acids long. CDR3 region: CASSVGLAVQETQYF. In DNA, the CDR3 is TGTGCCAGCAGCGTCGGACTAGCGGTTCAAGAGACCCAGTACTTC.

V usage is TRBV5-1 and J usage is TRBJ2-5; 8 nucleotides line up with TRBD2. Germline CDR1 and CDR2: SGHRS and YFSETQ. V dropped 4 bases and J dropped 1; count of bases not matched to a gene: 3. The CDR3 is 14 amino acids. The CDR3 region is CASSPTSGQETQYF. The CDR3 DNA follows: TGCGCCAGCAGCCCTACTAGCGGCCAAGAGACCCAGTACTTC.

This clone came up a few times. The chain combines TRBV11-2 with TRBJ1-1; weak D call: TRBD1 (5 bases). With 5 bases removed from V and 11 bases from J, the gap between germline ends came to 15 bases. The CDR3 length is 12 residues. Germline CDR1 SGHAT, CDR2 FQNNGV. CDR3 in DNA: TGTGCCAGCAGCATATTAGGGGTCGCGGCTTTCTTT. This sequence encodes CASSILGVAAFF.

This clone was seen only a few times. V and J are TRBV29-1 and TRBJ1-3, with D possibly matching TRBD1 (5 bases). V dropped 1 base and J dropped 3 bases, with 13 bases sitting between them. Germline lookup yields CDR1 SQVTM and CDR2 ANQGSEA. The CDR3 is 15 amino acids. The CDR3: CSVEVSGAGGNTIYF. DNA of the CDR3: TGCAGCGTTGAAGTTTCTGGGGCCGGTGGAAACACCATATATTTT. Drawing the rest from reference TRBV29-1 and TRBJ1-3, the complete variable domain is SAVISQKPSRDICQRGTSLTIQCQVDSQVTMMFWYRQQPGQSLTLIATANQGSEATYESGFVIDKFPISRPNLTFSTLTVSNMSPEDSSIYLCSVEVSGAGGNTIYFGEGSWLTVV.

With respect to this clone: The sample contains more than one DNA sequence encoding this CDR3. This chain links TRBV2 with TRBJ1-1; D remains ambiguous. Germline lookup yields CDR1 SNHLY and CDR2 FYNNEI. The CDR3 length is 13 residues. The V end lost 4 bases, the J end lost 0 bases, and 6 bases lay between the germline ends. CDR3: CASSARLNTEAFF. CDR3 nucleotides: TGTGCCAGCAGTGCCAGGCTGAACACTGAAGCTTTCTTT.

CDR3: CASSPRDYTDTQYF. CDR3 nucleotides: TGTGCCAGCTCACCCAGGGACTACACAGATACGCAGTATTTT. The chain couples TRBV18 to TRBJ2-3; 7 nucleotides match TRBD2. The CDR3 has 14 amino acids. Losses at the gene ends were 3 bases for V and 2 bases for J; bases not matched to a gene: 2. From germline, CDR1 is KGHSH and CDR2 LQKENI.

The chain joins TRBV4-3 to TRBJ2-3; 12 bases are a match to TRBD2. Germline CDR1 reads LGHNA; CDR2 reads YSLEER. V was pared by 1 base and J by 4 bases, with 9 bases of the junction left unmatched. The CDR3 is 18 amino acids. Written as DNA, the CDR3 is TGCGCCAGCAGCCAAGCGTTGGCTAGCGGGGGGGCAGCAGATACGCAGTATTTT. Translation gives CASSQALASGGAADTQYF.